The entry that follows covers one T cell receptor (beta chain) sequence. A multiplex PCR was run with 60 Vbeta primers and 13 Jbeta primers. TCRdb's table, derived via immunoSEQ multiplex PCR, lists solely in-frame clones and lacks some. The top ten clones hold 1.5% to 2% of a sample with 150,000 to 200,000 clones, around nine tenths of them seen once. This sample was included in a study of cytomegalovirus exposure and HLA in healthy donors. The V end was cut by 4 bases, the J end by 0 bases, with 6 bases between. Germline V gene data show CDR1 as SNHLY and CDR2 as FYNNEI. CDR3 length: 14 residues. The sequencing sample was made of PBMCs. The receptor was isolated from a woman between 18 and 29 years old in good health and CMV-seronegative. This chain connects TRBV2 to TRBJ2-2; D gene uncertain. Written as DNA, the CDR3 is TGTGCCAGCAGTGCGTCTGCGAACACCGGGGAGCTGTTTTTT. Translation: CASSASANTGELFF.